This T cell receptor beta chain was profiled in a study of post-analysis software for immune sequencing data. Study information: Relapsing-remitting, secondary progressive and progressive-relapsing forms made up the multiple sclerosis disease courses. Regarding the study as a whole: Batch-matched samples strongly co-clustered by F measure. Compared with controls, patients showed significantly lower normalized Chao1 diversity.

A note on this clonotype: Antigen: not known.

Carried by the TCR beta cDNA libraries were unique molecular identifiers. MiXCR was run by TCRdb on the PCR reads, yielding one entry per CDR3 protein. The sample consists of some 800,000 distinct CDR3 sequences, 35% to 55% of them appearing once. Source material: blood. The clonotype originates from a girl aged 10-17 years with multiple sclerosis.

CDR3 in amino acids: CASRTEGLAAADTQYF. Written as DNA, the CDR3 is TGTGCCAGCAGGACTGAGGGACTAGCGGCGGCAGATACGCAGTATTTT. The chain joins TRBV27 to TRBJ2-3; TRBD2 matches at 11 bases. This CDR3 has 16 residues. The ends lost 6 bases at V and 4 bases at J; junction bases unmatched: 9. Per germline, CDR1 MNHEY and CDR2 SMNVEV (reference sequence).